This TCR beta chain was sequenced for a study of T cells in Graves' hyperthyroidism and ophthalmopathy. TCR beta CDR3 sequences were amplified from RNA transcripts. HTBI primers were employed in a first-round RT-PCR of the TCR CDR3. TCRdb analysed the multiplex PCR reads with MiXCR anew, one entry per CDR3 protein. The sample consists of a few hundred thousand distinct CDR3 sequences, 15% to 20% of them appearing once. Overall study findings and caveats: The model anticipated ophthalmopathy a median approximately 6.5 months pre-onset. Stable hyperthyroidism and ophthalmopathy were separated using 13 V-J signatures.

Germline V gene sequence: CDR1 SGHVS, CDR2 FNYEAQ. The length of the CDR3 is 14 residues. Trimming removed 3 bases at V and 3 bases at J, with 12 bases between. A NOSPECS grade of at least 4, a Clinical Activity Score of at least 3 and duration under 3 months were recorded in ophthalmopathy patients. The PBMCs studied were ones that came from 8.5 to 10 ml fresh peripheral blood. This clonotype was counted ten times or more. Its antigen is not known. The source material was blood. The genes are TRBV7-6 and TRBJ2-7, with D possibly TRBD1 on 5 matching bases. The sequence was collected from a woman aged 18-29 years with Graves' ophthalmopathy. The CDR3, as DNA: TGTGCCAGCAGCTTTGGCGAGCAGGGCTACGAGCAGTACTTC. This sequence encodes CASSFGEQGYEQYF.